This passage covers 14 T cell receptor beta chains from one sample sequenced in a study of blood T cell repertoires in COVID-19. Here immunoSEQ multiplex PCR was the method, and the copy in TCRdb shows in-frame clones only, minus some. The data contain 200,000 or so clones, about 88% of them singletons. Material: peripheral blood. The receptors shown here come from a man aged 50 to 59 with COVID-19, enrolled during active disease.

This chain joins TRBV30 and TRBJ2-5; 8 bases are a match to TRBD1. Germline trimming cut 3 bases from V and 1 base from J; bases unmatched to any gene: 7. The germline V gene has CDR1 GTSNPN and CDR2 SVGIG (reference sequence). The CDR3 spans 15 residues. The CDR3, as DNA: TGTGCCTGGAGGGAACCACAGGGGGTCCAAGAGACCCAGTACTTC. Translated, it gives CAWREPQGVQETQYF.

The chain carries TRBV15 and TRBJ2-1; D remains ambiguous. The V end lost 8 bases, the J end lost 3 bases, and 11 bases lay between the germline ends. The CDR3 consists of 13 residues. CDR1 and CDR2 (germline): LNHNV, YYDKDF (reference sequence). The CDR3 DNA reads TGTGCCACCGCCCCCCGGAGCTACAATGAGCAGTTCTTC. The encoded protein is CATAPRSYNEQFF. Complete variable domain (other parts from reference TRBV15 and TRBJ2-1): DAMVIQNPRYQVTQFGKPVTLSCSQTLNHNVMYWYQQKSSQAPKLLFHYYDKDFNNEADTPDNFQSRRPNTSFCFLDIRSPGLGDTAMYLCATAPRSYNEQFFGPGTRLTVL.

The chain is built from TRBV13 and TRBJ2-7; no reliable D call. This CDR3 has 16 amino acids. Germline-derived CDR1 and CDR2 are PRHDT and FYEKMQ (reference sequence). With 0 bases removed from V and 4 bases from J, the gap between germline ends came to 16 bases. CDR3 protein: CASSLGLPSPFYEQYF. The CDR3 DNA is TGTGCCAGCAGCTTAGGCCTCCCAAGCCCCTTTTACGAGCAGTACTTC.

The rearrangement links TRBV28 to TRBJ1-5, with 7 bases aligning to TRBD1. Trimming removed 6 bases from V and 1 base from J; junction bases left unmatched: 12. Germline V gene data show CDR1 as MDHEN and CDR2 as SYDVKM. The CDR3 is 17 residues long. CDR3 in amino acids: CASSPSAGTASNQPQHF. The DNA for the CDR3 is TGTGCCAGCAGCCCAAGCGCCGGGACAGCCAGCAATCAGCCCCAGCATTTT. The variable domain in full, completed from reference TRBV28 and TRBJ1-5, reads DVKVTQSSRYLVKRTGEKVFLECVQDMDHENMFWYRQDPGLGLRLIYFSYDVKMKEKGDIPEGYSVSREKKERFSLILESASTNQTSMYLCASSPSAGTASNQPQHFGDGTRLSIL.

The sample holds a few counts of this clone. The genes are TRBV5-6 and TRBJ2-7; maybe TRBD1 (5 bases). The CDR3 totals 16 residues. Trimming removed 1 base at V and 0 bases at J, with 14 bases between. The germline V gene has CDR1 SGHDT and CDR2 YYEEEE. CDR3 coding DNA: TGTGCCAGCAGCTTGTTGTGGGGCGTCTCCTCCTACGAGCAGTACTTC. Translated, it gives CASSLLWGVSSYEQYF.

This chain joins TRBV5-1 and TRBJ2-7; 12 bases align to TRBD1. CDR3 size: 14 residues. Germline CDR1 reads SGHRS; CDR2 reads YFSETQ. V shed 3 bases and J 5 bases; nucleotides not matched to a gene: 3. CDR3 loop: CASSWDRGHNEQYF. In nucleotides, the CDR3 is TGCGCCAGCAGCTGGGACAGGGGGCACAACGAGCAGTACTTC.

The sample holds a few counts of this clone. DNA for the CDR3: TGCAGCGTTGAAGTTCCACAGGGTGGTGGGGCCAACGTCCTGACTTTC. This translates into CSVEVPQGGGANVLTF. The V call is TRBV29-1, the J call TRBJ2-6, with a tentative D call TRBD1 (6 bases). The CDR3 has 16 amino acids. CDR1 and CDR2 from the germline V gene are SQVTM and ANQGSEA. V was clipped by 1 base and J by 3 bases, with 13 bases between them.

The V and J genes are TRBV19 and TRBJ1-2, with D perhaps TRBD1 (6 bases). This CDR3 region has 14 residues. Between the trimmed V and J ends, which lost 7 bases and 2 bases, there was a span of 14 bases. Germline CDR1 is LNHDA and CDR2 is SQIVND (reference sequence). CDR3 sequence: CASIGDNNNYGYTF. In DNA, the CDR3 is TGTGCCAGTATCGGGGACAATAACAACTATGGCTACACCTTC.

The gene calls are TRBV18 and TRBJ2-3, with D possibly TRBD2 on 6 matching bases. The ends were cut back, 6 bases at V and 4 bases at J, with 17 bases in the middle. The V gene's germline CDR1 is KGHSH and CDR2 LQKENI. The length of the CDR3 is 15 residues. The CDR3 region is CASSPGGFFADTQYF. Written as DNA, the CDR3 is TGTGCCAGCTCCCCTGGGGGGTTTTTTGCAGATACGCAGTATTTT.

A few counts support this clone. This rearrangement joins TRBV12-5 to TRBJ2-5; 14 nucleotides agree with TRBD2. Germline CDR1 is LGHNT and CDR2 is FRNRAP. CDR3 length equals 16 residues. V shed 5 bases and J 2 bases; nucleotides not matched to a gene: 4. CDR3 DNA: TGTGCTAGTGGTCTAGGGACTAGCGGGGGTCAAGAGACCCAGTACTTC. This encodes CASGLGTSGGQETQYF.

The chain combines TRBV6-5 with TRBJ2-5; TRBD1 aligns across 8 bases. V trimming: 2 bases; J trimming: 3 bases; junction bases outside the gene matches: 2. The CDR3 loop spans 14 amino acids. Looked up from germline, CDR1 is MNHEY and CDR2 is SVGAGI. Here the CDR3 DNA reads TGTGCCAGCAGTTACGCGACAGGGGAAGAGACCCAGTACTTC. It yields the protein CASSYATGEETQYF.

This clone was found once. The rearrangement uses TRBV19 and TRBJ2-1, with 9 nucleotides matching TRBD2. There are 11 residues in the CDR3. Germline V gives CDR1 LNHDA, CDR2 SQIVND (reference sequence). The V segment lost 6 bases and the J segment 15 bases; nucleotides outside the gene matches: 6. The CDR3 protein is CASSGGRVWFF. The CDR3 bases are TGTGCCAGTAGCGGCGGGAGGGTTTGGTTCTTC.

The V call is TRBV6-2 or TRBV6-3, the J call TRBJ1-6; D ambiguous. The CDR3 sequence is 13 residues long. Per germline, CDR1 MNHEY and CDR2 SVGEGT. With 6 bases removed from V and 9 bases from J, the gap between germline ends came to 12 bases. The CDR3 nucleotides are TGTGCCAGCAGCCCCCGAGATAGTTCACCCCTCCACTTT. This gives the protein CASSPRDSSPLHF.

The chain has TRBV2 and TRBJ2-1; 13 nucleotides align to TRBD2. The CDR3 covers 16 residues. Per the germline V gene, CDR1 is SNHLY and CDR2 is FYNNEI. Unmatched junction bases numbered 10, after V lost 5 bases and J lost 9 bases. As DNA, the CDR3 is TGTGCCAGCAGTAATGCCGGGACTAGCGGGGTGTCTGAGCAGTTCTTC. It yields the protein CASSNAGTSGVSEQFF.